Below, 27 T cell receptor beta chains from the same sample are listed, as sequenced in a study of cytomegalovirus exposure and HLA in healthy donors. In the PCR, 60 Vbeta and 13 Jbeta primers were used. Here immunoSEQ multiplex PCR was the method, and the copy in TCRdb shows in-frame clones only, minus some. The table includes over 150,000 clones, under 80% detected once. The source material was PBMCs. The source is a man aged 30 to 39 in good health and CMV-seropositive.

V usage is TRBV29-1 and J usage is TRBJ2-5; D remains unclear. In germline, CDR1 is SQVTM, CDR2 ANQGSEA. CDR3 length: 12 residues. The V and J ends lost 4 bases and 2 bases respectively, with 8 bases between them. For the CDR3, the DNA is TGCAGCGTTGCTACCCCTCAAGAGACCCAGTACTTC. Translated: CSVATPQETQYF.

This chain uses TRBV7-2 with TRBJ1-4; perhaps TRBD1 as D (6 bases). CDR1 and CDR2 from the germline V gene are SGHTA and FQGNSA. There are 12 residues in the CDR3. V was clipped by 5 bases and J by 11 bases, with 12 bases between them. CDR3 coding DNA: TGTGCCAGCAGCCTAGGGGGGAGGAAACTGTTTTTT. This encodes CASSLGGRKLFF.

The chain carries TRBV7-8 and TRBJ1-4; a possible D gene is TRBD1 (5 bases). V lost 11 bases, J lost 8 bases, and 18 bases lay in between. The CDR3 totals 13 residues. Germline lookup yields CDR1 SGHVS and CDR2 FQNEAQ. The CDR3 nucleotides read TGTGCCGGCTCCAGGGTTTTAAAAGAAAAACTGTTTTTT. Its protein is CAGSRVLKEKLFF. Together with reference TRBV7-8 and TRBJ1-4, the CDR3 gives the full variable domain: GAGVSQSPRYKVAKRGQDVALRCDPISGHVSLFWYQQALGQGPEFLTYFQNEAQLDKSGLPSDRFFAERPEGSVSTLKIQRTQQEDSAVYLCAGSRVLKEKLFFGSGTQLSVL.

The chain uses TRBV10-3 and TRBJ1-2; D unresolved. Germline CDR1 ENHRY, CDR2 SYGVKD. V was shortened by 7 bases and J by 0 bases, with 15 bases between the two germline ends. The CDR3 covers 15 residues. This CDR3 reads CAITRGGSANYGYTF. CDR3 bases: TGTGCCATCACTCGAGGTGGCAGCGCTAACTATGGCTACACCTTC.

V gene TRBV19 combines with J gene TRBJ1-5, with 10 nucleotides matching TRBD1. The V segment lost 3 bases and the J segment 2 bases; nucleotides outside the gene matches: 4. The CDR3 loop spans 16 amino acids. Germline V gene data show CDR1 as LNHDA and CDR2 as SQIVND (reference sequence). The CDR3 sequence: CASSIVGTGGNQPQHF. CDR3 nucleotide sequence: TGTGCCAGTAGTATTGTTGGGACAGGGGGCAATCAGCCCCAGCATTTT.

The V call is TRBV20-1, the J call TRBJ2-5, with 7 nucleotides matching TRBD2. In germline, CDR1 is DFQATT, CDR2 SNEGSKA (reference sequence). The CDR3 runs to 11 residues. The CDR3 DNA reads as TGCAGCCTAGCGGTTGGGGAGACCCAGTACTTC. Protein sequence: CSLAVGETQYF.

The gene calls are TRBV10-3 and TRBJ2-3; 12 bases fit TRBD2. The junction had 8 bases not matched to a gene; V was cut back by 2 bases and J by 8 bases. The CDR3 runs 16 residues. Germline-derived CDR1 and CDR2 are ENHRY and SYGVKD. DNA of the CDR3: TGTGCCATCAGTGAGAATCCTAGCGGGGGGGCGAGTACGCAGTATTTT. Protein sequence: CAISENPSGGASTQYF.

V gene TRBV10-3 combines with J gene TRBJ1-1; D might be TRBD1 (6 bases). The CDR3 length is 14 residues. In germline, CDR1 is ENHRY, CDR2 SYGVKD. Trimming removed 3 bases from V and 1 base from J, with 9 bases in between. CDR3 loop: CAISEQGTNTEAFF. For the CDR3, the DNA is TGTGCCATCAGTGAACAGGGAACGAACACTGAAGCTTTCTTT.

This chain links TRBV28 with TRBJ2-1; 7 bases align to TRBD1. Germline assignment: CDR1 MDHEN and CDR2 SYDVKM. The CDR3 spans 16 residues. J lost 0 bases, V lost 6 bases, and 8 bases had no gene match. The CDR3, as DNA: TGTGCCAGCAGCGTAACCGGGACAGACTCCTACAATGAGCAGTTCTTC. It codes for CASSVTGTDSYNEQFF. Based on the CDR3 plus reference TRBV28 and TRBJ2-1, the full variable domain is DVKVTQSSRYLVKRTGEKVFLECVQDMDHENMFWYRQDPGLGLRLIYFSYDVKMKEKGDIPEGYSVSREKKERFSLILESASTNQTSMYLCASSVTGTDSYNEQFFGPGTRLTVL.

The gene calls are TRBV2 and TRBJ1-1; D gene uncertain. The CDR3 has 12 amino acids. Germline CDR1 reads SNHLY; CDR2 reads FYNNEI. The V and J ends lost 4 bases and 4 bases respectively, with 7 bases between them. Written as DNA, the CDR3 is TGTGCCAGCAGTGGATATAGCACTGAAGCTTTCTTT. Its translation: CASSGYSTEAFF.

This chain links TRBV19 with TRBJ2-7; D is perhaps TRBD1 (5 bases). This CDR3 contains 14 residues. V was cut by 2 bases and J by 2 bases, with 10 bases left in between. Germline assignment: CDR1 LNHDA and CDR2 SQIVND (reference sequence). The CDR3 sequence: CASSIQGAPYEQYF. The CDR3 DNA follows: TGTGCCAGTAGTATACAAGGGGCACCCTACGAGCAGTACTTC.

This clone turned up a few times. CDR3 region: CASSWDRDGEQYF. DNA for the CDR3: TGTGCCAGCAGCTGGGACAGGGACGGCGAGCAGTACTTC. The chain combines TRBV5-5 with TRBJ2-7; 9 bases agree with TRBD1. This CDR3 spans 13 amino acids. Per germline, CDR1 SGHKS and CDR2 YYEKEE (reference sequence). The J segment lost 6 bases and the V segment lost 3 bases, leaving 4 bases of the junction unmatched.

This clone was seen just once. The gene calls are TRBV6-4 and TRBJ2-3; tentatively, D is TRBD2 (5 bases). The CDR3 is made up of 17 amino acids. CDR1 and CDR2 from the germline V gene are MRHNA and SNTAGT. V shed 2 bases and J shed 1 base, with 16 bases lying between them. CDR3 region: CASSDVPDSAGTDTQYF. Here the CDR3 DNA reads TGTGCCAGCAGTGACGTGCCGGACTCAGCCGGCACAGATACGCAGTATTTT.

V and J are TRBV5-1 and TRBJ2-7, with 11 bases aligning to TRBD1. Germline CDR1 is SGHRS and CDR2 is YFSETQ. The junction had 2 bases not matched to a gene; V was cut back by 3 bases and J by 3 bases. The CDR3 is 14 residues long. CDR3 in amino acids: CASSYGTGGYEQYF. CDR3 DNA: TGCGCCAGCAGCTACGGGACAGGGGGCTACGAGCAGTACTTC.

In DNA, the CDR3 is TGTGCCAGCAGCCTGTCGGGCGGAGGGTACGAGCAGTACTTC. Its translation is CASSLSGGGYEQYF. The chain recombines TRBV5-4 with TRBJ2-7; a possible D gene is TRBD2 (6 bases). Trimming shortened V by 4 bases and J by 4 bases, and 15 bases separated the two germline ends. The germline V gene has CDR1 SGHNT and CDR2 YYREEE (reference sequence). The CDR3 is 14 residues long.

This chain's CDR3 is CASSSGYSYNEQFF. In DNA, the CDR3 is TGTGCCAGCAGTTCCGGGTACTCCTACAATGAGCAGTTCTTC. This sequence joins TRBV27 and TRBJ2-1; D is uncertain. Germline CDR1 reads MNHEY; CDR2 reads SMNVEV (reference sequence). The CDR3 spans 14 residues. Trimming removed 4 bases at V and 0 bases at J, with 7 bases between.

V gene TRBV10-3 combines with J gene TRBJ2-5; 7 bases are a match to TRBD2. Germline values: CDR1 ENHRY, CDR2 SYGVKD. Trimming at V came to 4 bases and at J to 1 base, leaving 9 bases not matched to a gene. The CDR3 consists of 16 residues. CDR3 nucleotides: TGTGCCATCAGTGCTCGAGGGAGGGATACCCAAGAGACCCAGTACTTC. Amino acids: CAISARGRDTQETQYF.

The genes are TRBV6-5 and TRBJ2-7; D is undetermined. V was clipped by 2 bases and J by 9 bases, with 8 bases between them. CDR3 length: 11 amino acids. Germline V lookup: CDR1 MNHEY, CDR2 SVGAGI. CDR3 sequence: CASSYGLGQYF. The DNA of the CDR3 is TGTGCCAGCAGTTACGGGCTTGGGCAGTACTTC.

The chain employs TRBV4-3 and TRBJ1-2; a weak D match, TRBD1 (5 bases). The germline V gene encodes CDR1 LGHNA and CDR2 YSLEER. V was trimmed by 3 bases and J by 3 bases, leaving 23 bases between them. This CDR3 spans 18 amino acids. The CDR3 reads CASSHLGGAGKVDYGYTF. The CDR3 DNA follows: TGCGCCAGCAGCCACCTCGGCGGGGCGGGGAAGGTCGACTATGGCTACACCTTC.

Only a few counts were recorded for this clone. This chain joins TRBV5-5 and TRBJ1-4, with a tentative D call TRBD1 (5 bases). The CDR3 totals 13 residues. From germline, CDR1 is SGHKS and CDR2 YYEKEE (reference sequence). The V end was cut by 2 bases, the J end by 11 bases, with 13 bases between. CDR3 in DNA: TGTGCCAGCAGCTTAGAGGAGGGGAGGAAACTGTTTTTT. Encoded protein: CASSLEEGRKLFF.

This clone was counted a few times. The chain is built from TRBV15 and TRBJ1-3; no clear D gene. The ends were cut back, 0 bases at V and 9 bases at J, with 6 bases in the middle. The germline gives CDR1 LNHNV, CDR2 YYDKDF (reference sequence). This CDR3 region has 12 residues. The chain's CDR3 is CATSRDRGTIYF. The DNA of the CDR3 is TGTGCCACCAGCAGAGACCGGGGCACCATATATTTT.

The rearrangement joins TRBV20-1 to TRBJ2-5; no reliable D call. The germline gives CDR1 DFQATT, CDR2 SNEGSKA (reference sequence). The CDR3 consists of 10 residues. The ends were cut back, 3 bases at V and 8 bases at J, with 7 bases in the middle. In DNA, the CDR3 is TGCAGTGCTAGCCAAAAAACCCAGTACTTC. Translation: CSASQKTQYF.

The rearrangement joins TRBV2 to TRBJ2-2; D is perhaps TRBD2 (5 bases). The germline V gene encodes CDR1 SNHLY and CDR2 FYNNEI. V was cut by 11 bases and J by 3 bases, with 19 bases left in between. This CDR3 has 15 residues. CDR3 nucleotide sequence: TGTGCCTCCGTGAGGATGACTATCGACACCGGGGAGCTGTTTTTT. As protein: CASVRMTIDTGELFF.

The rearrangement uses TRBV6-5 and TRBJ1-1; possible D gene TRBD1, 6 bases. V was pared by 4 bases and J by 4 bases, with 19 bases between. The CDR3 extends over 16 amino acids. CDR1 is MNHEY, CDR2 SVGAGI, per germline. CDR3: CASSLQGPDASTEAFF. Written as DNA, the CDR3 is TGTGCCAGCAGTTTACAGGGCCCCGACGCTTCCACTGAAGCTTTCTTT.

The chain uses TRBV7-2 and TRBJ2-3; weak D call: TRBD1 (5 bases). Germline CDR1 SGHTA, CDR2 FQGNSA. V was clipped by 5 bases and J by 4 bases, with 13 bases between them. This CDR3 is built from 14 residues. CDR3 sequence (DNA): TGTGCCAGCAGCCCCCAGGGATGCGCAGATACGCAGTATTTT. Its translation: CASSPQGCADTQYF. Full variable domain (remainder filled in from reference TRBV7-2 and TRBJ2-3): GAGVSQSPSNKVTEKGKDVELRCDPISGHTALYWYRQSLGQGLEFLIYFQGNSAPDKSGLPSDRFSAERTGGSVSTLTIQRTQQEDSAVYLCASSPQGCADTQYFGPGTRLTVL.

The chain carries TRBV11-1 and TRBJ2-3, with D unresolved. Trimming stripped 1 base from V and 2 bases from J, with 7 bases between. The germline gives CDR1 SGHAT, CDR2 FQDESV (reference sequence). The CDR3 consists of 14 residues. CDR3 sequence: CASSLGTYTDTQYF. CDR3 coding DNA: TGTGCCAGCAGCTTAGGCACCTACACAGATACGCAGTATTTT.

V and J are TRBV7-2 and TRBJ1-3; 8 bases agree with TRBD1. CDR3 length equals 13 residues. Germline-derived CDR1 and CDR2 are SGHTA and FQGNSA. The junction had 1 base not matched to a gene; V was cut back by 7 bases and J by 2 bases. This CDR3 reads CASTGGPGNTIYF. CDR3 coding DNA: TGTGCCAGCACAGGGGGCCCTGGAAACACCATATATTTT.